These 12 T cell receptor beta chains were all obtained from the same sample, sequenced in a study of shared clonotypes between healthy human individuals. Libraries were prepared by immunoSEQ multiplex PCR; TCRdb keeps only in-frame clonotypes and omits some of them. This sample has roughly 2.2 million clones, with approximately 90% found just once. Sequenced sample: naive CD4+ T cells from PBMCs. As for subset: CD45RA+ positively selected. The receptors were gathered from a man in his late teens or twenties in good health. Some clones in this sample may be carry-over from other donors' samples.

The chain uses TRBV29-1 and TRBJ1-1; the D is unclear. Germline CDR1 and CDR2: SQVTM and ANQGSEA. The CDR3 spans 13 residues. Trimming left V 2 bases short and J 5 bases short, with 12 bases between. CDR3 region: CSVERASPTEAFF. The CDR3 DNA reads TGCAGCGTTGAAAGGGCCAGCCCGACTGAAGCTTTCTTT.

The rearrangement links TRBV10-3 to TRBJ2-6, with a possible D match to TRBD2 (6 bases). The CDR3 contains 19 residues. V lost 8 bases to trimming and J lost 0 bases, with 23 bases between them. The germline V gene encodes CDR1 ENHRY and CDR2 SYGVKD. As DNA, the CDR3 is TGTGCCATCTCGAAATCACCGTCTAGCGACCCCTCTGGGGCCAACGTCCTGACTTTC. Protein: CAISKSPSSDPSGANVLTF.

A word on this clone: Other nucleotide sequences from this sample produce the same CDR3. The rearrangement uses TRBV5-1 and TRBJ2-5, with TRBD2 identical over 9 bases. The junction had 4 bases not matched to a gene; V was cut back by 2 bases and J by 2 bases. The CDR3 totals 15 residues. In germline, CDR1 is SGHRS, CDR2 YFSETQ. The CDR3 protein is CASSLGLAGQETQYF. CDR3 coding DNA: TGCGCCAGCAGCTTAGGTCTAGCGGGGCAAGAGACCCAGTACTTC.

This chain connects TRBV5-1 to TRBJ2-7; D gene ambiguous. V was trimmed by 2 bases and J by 2 bases, leaving 8 bases between them. This CDR3 is 13 amino acids long. Germline values: CDR1 SGHRS, CDR2 YFSETQ. Written as DNA, the CDR3 is TGCGCCAGCAGCTTACAGATAGCCTACGAGCAGTACTTC. It encodes CASSLQIAYEQYF.

Remarks on this clone: Other DNA sequences in this sample translate to the same CDR3. This chain's CDR3 is CASSPRLAGVGEQYF. Here the CDR3 DNA reads TGTGCCAGCAGTCCACGACTAGCGGGAGTTGGCGAGCAGTACTTC. This chain uses TRBV6-5 with TRBJ2-7, with 12 bases fitting TRBD2. Germline V gives CDR1 MNHEY, CDR2 SVGAGI. V lost 5 bases, J lost 6 bases, and 8 bases stayed unmatched. The CDR3 contains 15 residues.

This chain joins TRBV10-2 and TRBJ1-1; D remains ambiguous. Germline V gene data show CDR1 as WSHSY and CDR2 as SAAADI. The CDR3 totals 13 residues. V was cut by 8 bases and J by 0 bases, with 10 bases left in between. CDR3 amino acids: CASGREVNTEAFF. The CDR3 nucleotides read TGCGCCAGCGGAAGAGAGGTGAACACTGAAGCTTTCTTT.

This clone has more than one count but fewer than ten. V gene TRBV5-1 combines with J gene TRBJ1-1; D remains unclear. CDR3 length: 14 residues. Trimming removed 1 base at V and 5 bases at J, with 12 bases between. The germline V gene has CDR1 SGHRS and CDR2 YFSETQ. The CDR3 loop reads CASSLPPGGTEAFF. CDR3 nucleotide sequence: TGCGCCAGCAGCTTGCCTCCGGGAGGTACTGAAGCTTTCTTT.

CDR3 DNA: TGTGCCAGCTCATCGAAGAGGGGAGAAGACTCTGGCTACACCTTC. Translation: CASSSKRGEDSGYTF. The chain employs TRBV18 and TRBJ1-2; tentatively, D is TRBD1 (5 bases). The CDR3 consists of 15 residues. V was cut by 5 bases and J by 7 bases, with 20 bases left in between. The germline V gene has CDR1 KGHSH and CDR2 LQKENI. The full variable domain, in which reference TRBV18 and TRBJ1-2 provide the parts outside the CDR3, is NAGVMQNPRHLVRRRGQEARLRCSPMKGHSHVYWYRQLPEEGLKFMVYLQKENIIDESGMPKERFSAEFPKEGPSILRIQQVVRGDSAAYFCASSSKRGEDSGYTFGSGTRLTVV.

This clone was observed a single time. The CDR3 coding sequence is TGTGTTATCCATGGACCAGCAGCCAAGATTTCCGAACCGGGACAGACCGCCTATGGCTACACCTTC. Amino acid sequence: CVIHGPAAKISEPGQTAYGYTF. The chain recombines TRBV14 with TRBJ1-2; TRBD1 matches at 7 bases. This CDR3 spans 22 amino acids. CDR1 and CDR2 (germline): SGHDN, FVKESK.

As concerns this clone: Other nucleotide sequences from this sample produce the same CDR3. The CDR3 sequence: CAWSVTLNTGELFF. CDR3 nucleotide sequence: TGTGCCTGGAGTGTGACATTGAACACCGGGGAGCTGTTTTTT. The rearrangement joins TRBV30 to TRBJ2-2, with D hard to call. The CDR3 has 14 amino acids. CDR1 is GTSNPN, CDR2 SVGIG, per germline (reference sequence). Trimming took off 0 bases at V and 1 base at J, with 6 bases between the two ends.

The V call is TRBV7-2, the J call TRBJ1-2, with 7 bases matching TRBD1. The CDR3 is made up of 15 amino acids. CDR1 and CDR2 (germline): SGHTA, FQGNSA. The trim removed 4 bases at V and 2 bases at J, leaving 7 bases unmatched. The CDR3 coding sequence is TGTGCCAGCAGCTCCCCCAAACAGGGGAACTATGGCTACACCTTC. Protein sequence: CASSSPKQGNYGYTF.

This chain uses TRBV7-2 with TRBJ2-1; D uncertain. The V gene's germline CDR1 is SGHTA and CDR2 FQGNSA. V lost 1 base and J 4 bases, leaving 11 bases between the germline ends. The CDR3 covers 15 residues. This CDR3 reads CASSLGRPRYNEQFF. In nucleotides, the CDR3 is TGTGCCAGCAGCTTAGGGCGGCCGCGGTACAATGAGCAGTTCTTC.